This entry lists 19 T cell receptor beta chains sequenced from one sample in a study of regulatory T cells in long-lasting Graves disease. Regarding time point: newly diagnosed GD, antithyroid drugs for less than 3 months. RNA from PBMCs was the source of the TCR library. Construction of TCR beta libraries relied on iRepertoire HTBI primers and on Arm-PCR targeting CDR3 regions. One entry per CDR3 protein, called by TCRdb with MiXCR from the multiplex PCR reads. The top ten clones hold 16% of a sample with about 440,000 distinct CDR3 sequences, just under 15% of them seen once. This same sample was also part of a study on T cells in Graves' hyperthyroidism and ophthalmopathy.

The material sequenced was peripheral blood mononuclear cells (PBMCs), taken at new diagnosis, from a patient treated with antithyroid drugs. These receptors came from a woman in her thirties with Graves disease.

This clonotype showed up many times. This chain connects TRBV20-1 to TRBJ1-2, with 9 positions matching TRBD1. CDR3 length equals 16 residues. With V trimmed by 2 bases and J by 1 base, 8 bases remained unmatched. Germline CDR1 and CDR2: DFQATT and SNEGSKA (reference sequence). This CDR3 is CSARLYRDRDNYGYTF. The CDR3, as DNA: TGCAGTGCTAGACTTTACCGGGACAGGGATAACTATGGCTACACCTTC.

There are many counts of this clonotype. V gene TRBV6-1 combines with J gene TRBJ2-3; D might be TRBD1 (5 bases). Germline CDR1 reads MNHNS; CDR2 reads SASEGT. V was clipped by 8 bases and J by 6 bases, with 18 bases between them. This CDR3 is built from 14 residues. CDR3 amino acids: CASSPGTGFDTQYF. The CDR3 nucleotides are TGTGCCAGCTCCCCAGGAACAGGCTTCGATACGCAGTATTTT.

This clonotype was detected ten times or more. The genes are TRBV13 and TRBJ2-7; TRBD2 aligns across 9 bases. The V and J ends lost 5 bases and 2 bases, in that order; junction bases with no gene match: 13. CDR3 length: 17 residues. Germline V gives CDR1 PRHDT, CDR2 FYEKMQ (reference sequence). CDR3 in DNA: TGTGCCAGCAGCCCCGCTAGCGGGAAAAGTTCCCCCTACGAGCAGTACTTC. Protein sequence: CASSPASGKSSPYEQYF. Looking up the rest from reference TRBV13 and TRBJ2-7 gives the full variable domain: AAGVIQSPRHLIKEKRETATLKCYPIPRHDTVYWYQQGPGQDPQFLISFYEKMQSDKGSIPDRFSAQQFSDYHSELNMSSLELGDSALYFCASSPASGKSSPYEQYFGPGTRLTVT.

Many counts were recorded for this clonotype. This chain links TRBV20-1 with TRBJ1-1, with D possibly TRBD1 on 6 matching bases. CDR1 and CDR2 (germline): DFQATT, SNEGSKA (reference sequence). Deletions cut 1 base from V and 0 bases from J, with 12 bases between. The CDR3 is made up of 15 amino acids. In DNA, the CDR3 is TGCAGTGCTAGAGTGGGGGGGCTCGTGAACACTGAAGCTTTCTTT. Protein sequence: CSARVGGLVNTEAFF.

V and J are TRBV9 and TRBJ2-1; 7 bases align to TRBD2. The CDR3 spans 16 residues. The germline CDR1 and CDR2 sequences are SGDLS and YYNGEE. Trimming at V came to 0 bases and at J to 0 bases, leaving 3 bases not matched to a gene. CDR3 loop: CASSVELAVSYNEQFF. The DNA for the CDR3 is TGTGCCAGCAGCGTAGAGCTAGCGGTCTCCTACAATGAGCAGTTCTTC.

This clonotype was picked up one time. CDR3 bases: TGCAGTGCTCAAAAAGAGGACGAGCAGTACTTC. The encoded protein is CSAQKEDEQYF. The V gene is TRBV20-1, the J gene TRBJ2-7, with D unresolved. Between the trimmed V and J ends, which lost 5 bases and 5 bases, there was a span of 10 bases. This CDR3 spans 11 amino acids. Germline V gives CDR1 DFQATT, CDR2 SNEGSKA (reference sequence).

CDR3 sequence (DNA): TGCGCCAGCAGCCTTACCCAGGGGGCCTACGAGCAGTACTTC. Protein sequence: CASSLTQGAYEQYF. The rearrangement uses TRBV5-1 and TRBJ2-7, with TRBD1 matching over 7 bases. The V segment lost 4 bases and the J segment 2 bases; nucleotides outside the gene matches: 6. The CDR3 contains 14 residues. The germline V gene encodes CDR1 SGHRS and CDR2 YFSETQ. Using reference TRBV5-1 and TRBJ2-7 for the parts outside the CDR3, the full variable domain is KAGVTQTPRYLIKTRGQQVTLSCSPISGHRSVSWYQQTPGQGLQFLFEYFSETQRNKGNFPGRFSGRQFSNSRSEMNVSTLELGDSALYLCASSLTQGAYEQYFGPGTRLTVT.

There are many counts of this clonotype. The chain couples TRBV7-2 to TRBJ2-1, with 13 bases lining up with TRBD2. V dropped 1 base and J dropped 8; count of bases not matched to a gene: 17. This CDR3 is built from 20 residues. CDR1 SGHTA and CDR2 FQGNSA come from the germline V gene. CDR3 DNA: TGTGCCAGCAGCTTAGGGGGGGTTGTTCGGGGACTAGCGGGAATGGATGAGCAGTTCTTC. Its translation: CASSLGGVVRGLAGMDEQFF.

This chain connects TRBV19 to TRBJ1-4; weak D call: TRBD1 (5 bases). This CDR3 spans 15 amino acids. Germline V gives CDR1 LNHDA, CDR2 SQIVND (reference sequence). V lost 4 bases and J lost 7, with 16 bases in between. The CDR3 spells CASSTPGTGGEKLFF. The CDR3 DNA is TGTGCCAGTAGTACCCCCGGGACCGGGGGTGAAAAACTGTTTTTT.

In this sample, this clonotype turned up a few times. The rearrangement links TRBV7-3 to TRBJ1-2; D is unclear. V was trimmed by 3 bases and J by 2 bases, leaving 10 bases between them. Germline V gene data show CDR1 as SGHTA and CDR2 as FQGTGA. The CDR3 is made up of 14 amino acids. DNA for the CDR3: TGTGCCAGCAGCTTTTTCAGTAACAACTATGGCTACACCTTC. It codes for CASSFFSNNYGYTF.

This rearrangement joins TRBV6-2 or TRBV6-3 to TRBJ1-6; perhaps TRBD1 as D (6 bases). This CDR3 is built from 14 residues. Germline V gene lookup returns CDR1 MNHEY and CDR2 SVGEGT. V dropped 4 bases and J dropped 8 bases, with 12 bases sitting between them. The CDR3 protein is CASSSGTPDSPLHF. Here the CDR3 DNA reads TGTGCCAGCAGTTCTGGGACACCCGATTCACCCCTCCACTTT.

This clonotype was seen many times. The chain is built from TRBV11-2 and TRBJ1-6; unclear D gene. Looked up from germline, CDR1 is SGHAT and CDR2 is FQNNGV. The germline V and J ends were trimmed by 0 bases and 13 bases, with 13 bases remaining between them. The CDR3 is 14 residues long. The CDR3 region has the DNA TGTGCCAGCAGCTTAGAAGGGTCCCGTTCGCCCCTCCACTTT. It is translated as CASSLEGSRSPLHF.

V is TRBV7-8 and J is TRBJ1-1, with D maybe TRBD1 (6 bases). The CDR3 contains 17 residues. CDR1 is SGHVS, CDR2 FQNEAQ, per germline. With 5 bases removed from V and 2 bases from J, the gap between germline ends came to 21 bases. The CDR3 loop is CASSPYRGREVNTEAFF. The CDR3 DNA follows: TGTGCCAGCAGCCCCTATCGGGGGCGCGAGGTAAACACTGAAGCTTTCTTT.

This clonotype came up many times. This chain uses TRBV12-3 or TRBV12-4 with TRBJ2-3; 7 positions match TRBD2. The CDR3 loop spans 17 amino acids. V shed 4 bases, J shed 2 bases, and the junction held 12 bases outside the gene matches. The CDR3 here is CASSSAQPSGYTDTQYF. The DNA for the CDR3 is TGTGCCAGCAGTTCCGCCCAACCTAGCGGATACACAGATACGCAGTATTTT.

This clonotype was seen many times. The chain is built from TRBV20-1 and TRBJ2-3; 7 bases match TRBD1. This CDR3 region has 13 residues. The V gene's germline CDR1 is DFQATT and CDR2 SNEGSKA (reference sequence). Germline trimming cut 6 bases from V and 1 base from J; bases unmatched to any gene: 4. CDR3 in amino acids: CSATGTGTDTQYF. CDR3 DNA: TGCAGTGCAACTGGGACAGGCACAGATACGCAGTATTTT.

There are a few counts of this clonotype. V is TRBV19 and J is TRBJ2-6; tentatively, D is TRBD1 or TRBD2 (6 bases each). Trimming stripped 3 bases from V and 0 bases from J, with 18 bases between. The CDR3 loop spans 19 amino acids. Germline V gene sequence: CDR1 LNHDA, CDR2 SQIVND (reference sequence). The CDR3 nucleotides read TGTGCCAGTAGTATTCGGGAGAAGGACAGATACTCTGGGGCCAACGTCCTGACTTTC. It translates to CASSIREKDRYSGANVLTF. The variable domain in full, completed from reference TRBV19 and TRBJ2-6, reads DGGITQSPKYLFRKEGQNVTLSCEQNLNHDAMYWYRQDPGQGLRLIYYSQIVNDFQKGDIAEGYSVSREKKESFPLTVTSAQKNPTAFYLCASSIREKDRYSGANVLTFGAGSRLTVL.

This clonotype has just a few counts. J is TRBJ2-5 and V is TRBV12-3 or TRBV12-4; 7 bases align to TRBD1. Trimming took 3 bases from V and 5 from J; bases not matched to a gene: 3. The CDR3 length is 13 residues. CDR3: CASSFDRVETQYF. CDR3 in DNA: TGTGCCAGCAGTTTCGACAGGGTTGAGACCCAGTACTTC.

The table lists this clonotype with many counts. This CDR3 reads CASRRREWTNEQFF. In DNA form, the CDR3 reads TGTGCCAGCAGGCGGCGGGAATGGACCAATGAGCAGTTCTTC. The rearrangement links TRBV6-1 to TRBJ2-1, with D possibly TRBD2 on 6 matching bases. CDR1 MNHNS and CDR2 SASEGT come from the germline V gene. The CDR3 runs 14 residues. V was pared by 6 bases and J by 6 bases, with 15 bases between.

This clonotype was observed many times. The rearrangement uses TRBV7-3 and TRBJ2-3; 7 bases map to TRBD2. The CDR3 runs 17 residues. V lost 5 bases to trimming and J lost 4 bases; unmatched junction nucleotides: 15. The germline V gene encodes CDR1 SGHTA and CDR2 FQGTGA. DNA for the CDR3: TGTGCCAGCAGCCCTCGGTCCCGCGGGAGTCTGGCAGATACGCAGTATTTT. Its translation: CASSPRSRGSLADTQYF.